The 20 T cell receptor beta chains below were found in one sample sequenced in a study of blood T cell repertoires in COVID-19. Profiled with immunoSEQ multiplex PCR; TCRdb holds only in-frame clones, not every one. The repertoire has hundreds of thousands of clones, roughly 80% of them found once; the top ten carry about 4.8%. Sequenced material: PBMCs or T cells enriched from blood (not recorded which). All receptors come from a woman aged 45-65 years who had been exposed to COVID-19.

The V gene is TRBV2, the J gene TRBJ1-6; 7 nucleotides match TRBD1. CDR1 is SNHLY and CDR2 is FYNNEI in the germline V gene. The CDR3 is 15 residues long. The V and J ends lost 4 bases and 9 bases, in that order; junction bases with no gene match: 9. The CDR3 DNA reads TGTGCCAGCAGTGGGAAGAGGGGGCAAAGTTCACCCCTCCACTTT. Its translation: CASSGKRGQSSPLHF.

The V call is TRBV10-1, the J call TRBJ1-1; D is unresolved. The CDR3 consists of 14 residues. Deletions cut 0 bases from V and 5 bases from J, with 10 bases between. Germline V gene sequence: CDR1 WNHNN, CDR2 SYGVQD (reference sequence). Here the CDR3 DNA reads TGCGCCAGCAGTGAGTCGAGGCGGGGAACTGAAGCTTTCTTT. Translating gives CASSESRRGTEAFF.

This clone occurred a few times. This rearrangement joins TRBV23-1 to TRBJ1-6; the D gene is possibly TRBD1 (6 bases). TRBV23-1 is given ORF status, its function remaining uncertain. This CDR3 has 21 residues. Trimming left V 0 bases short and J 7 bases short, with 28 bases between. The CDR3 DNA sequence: TGCGCCAGCAGTCAATCGCCCCTAGGGGGAGGGAGACGTTCATCGAATTCACCCCTCCACTTT. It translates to CASSQSPLGGGRRSSNSPLHF.

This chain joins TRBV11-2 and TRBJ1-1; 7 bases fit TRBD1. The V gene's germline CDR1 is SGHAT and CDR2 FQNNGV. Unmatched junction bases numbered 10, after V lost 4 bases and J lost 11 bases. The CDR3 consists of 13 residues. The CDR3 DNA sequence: TGTGCCAGCAGCTCAACAGGGGCTAGTAAGGCTTTCTTT. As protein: CASSSTGASKAFF.

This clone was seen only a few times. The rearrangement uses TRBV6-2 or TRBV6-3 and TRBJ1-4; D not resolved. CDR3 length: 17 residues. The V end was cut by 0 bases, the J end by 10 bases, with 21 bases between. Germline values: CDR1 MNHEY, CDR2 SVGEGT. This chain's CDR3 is CASSYSSGGGGVGKLFF. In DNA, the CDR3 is TGTGCCAGCAGTTACTCTTCAGGTGGAGGTGGCGTCGGAAAACTGTTTTTT.

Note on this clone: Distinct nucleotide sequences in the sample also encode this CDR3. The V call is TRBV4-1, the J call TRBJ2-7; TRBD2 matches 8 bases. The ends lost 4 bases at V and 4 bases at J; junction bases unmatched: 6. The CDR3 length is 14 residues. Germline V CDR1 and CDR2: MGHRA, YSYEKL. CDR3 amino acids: CASSLRAGGYEQYF. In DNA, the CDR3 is TGCGCCAGCAGCCTACGGGCGGGGGGTTACGAGCAGTACTTC.

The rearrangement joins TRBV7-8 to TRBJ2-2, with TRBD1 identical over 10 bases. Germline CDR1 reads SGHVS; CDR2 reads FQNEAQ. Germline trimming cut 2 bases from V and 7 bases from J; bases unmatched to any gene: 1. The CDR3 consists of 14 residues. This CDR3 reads CASSLRDRGGELFF. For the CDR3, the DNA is TGTGCCAGCAGCTTAAGGGACAGGGGCGGGGAGCTGTTTTTT. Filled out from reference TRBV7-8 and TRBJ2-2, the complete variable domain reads GAGVSQSPRYKVAKRGQDVALRCDPISGHVSLFWYQQALGQGPEFLTYFQNEAQLDKSGLPSDRFFAERPEGSVSTLKIQRTQQEDSAVYLCASSLRDRGGELFFGEGSRLTVL.

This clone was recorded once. CDR3 DNA sequence: TGTGCCATCAGTGAGCCGGGACAACTCAACACTGAAGCTTTCTTT. This sequence encodes CAISEPGQLNTEAFF. This chain links TRBV10-3 with TRBJ1-1, with a weak D call TRBD1 (6 bases). Germline values: CDR1 ENHRY, CDR2 SYGVKD. Trimming removed 2 bases at V and 2 bases at J, with 12 bases between. The CDR3 has 15 amino acids.

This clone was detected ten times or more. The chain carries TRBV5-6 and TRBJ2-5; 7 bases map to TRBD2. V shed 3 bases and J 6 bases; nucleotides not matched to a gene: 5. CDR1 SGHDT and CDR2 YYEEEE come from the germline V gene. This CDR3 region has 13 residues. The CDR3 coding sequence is TGTGCCAGCAGCTGGGGGAGGGCGCAGACCCAGTACTTC. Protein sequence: CASSWGRAQTQYF.

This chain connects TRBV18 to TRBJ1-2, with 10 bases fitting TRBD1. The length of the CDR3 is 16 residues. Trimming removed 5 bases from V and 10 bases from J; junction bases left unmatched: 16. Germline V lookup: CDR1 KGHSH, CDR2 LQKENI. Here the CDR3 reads CASSTITAKDRGDYTF. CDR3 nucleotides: TGTGCCAGCTCAACAATAACTGCCAAGGACAGGGGGGACTACACCTTC.

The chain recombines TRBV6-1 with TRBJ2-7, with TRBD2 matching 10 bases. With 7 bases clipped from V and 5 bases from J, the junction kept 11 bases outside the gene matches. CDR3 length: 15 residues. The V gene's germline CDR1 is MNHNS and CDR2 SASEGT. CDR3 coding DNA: TGTGCCAGCACAGTTAGGGGAGCGGGGGGGGACGAGCAGTACTTC. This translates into CASTVRGAGGDEQYF.

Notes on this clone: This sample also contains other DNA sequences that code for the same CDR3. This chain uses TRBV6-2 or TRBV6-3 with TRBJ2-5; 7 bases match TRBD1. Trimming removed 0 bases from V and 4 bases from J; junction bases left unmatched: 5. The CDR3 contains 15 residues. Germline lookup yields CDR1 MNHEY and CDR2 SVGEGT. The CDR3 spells CASSYSSGGTETQYF. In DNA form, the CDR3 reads TGTGCCAGCAGTTACTCGTCAGGGGGTACAGAGACCCAGTACTTC.

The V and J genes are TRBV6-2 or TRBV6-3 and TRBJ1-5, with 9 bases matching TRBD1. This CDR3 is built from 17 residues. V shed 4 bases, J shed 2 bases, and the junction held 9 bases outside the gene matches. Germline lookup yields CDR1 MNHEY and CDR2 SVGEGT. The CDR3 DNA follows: TGTGCCAGCAGTTCCTTGGGGACAGGGCATGGCAATCAGCCCCAGCATTTT. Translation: CASSSLGTGHGNQPQHF.

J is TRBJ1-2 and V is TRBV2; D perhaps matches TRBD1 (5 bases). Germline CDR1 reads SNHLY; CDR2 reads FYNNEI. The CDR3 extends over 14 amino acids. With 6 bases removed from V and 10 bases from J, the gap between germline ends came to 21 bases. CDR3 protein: CASRPTALRPDYTF. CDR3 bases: TGTGCCAGCAGACCGACAGCCCTGAGGCCGGACTACACCTTC. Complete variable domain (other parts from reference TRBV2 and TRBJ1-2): EPEVTQTPSHQVTQMGQEVILRCVPISNHLYFYWYRQILGQKVEFLVSFYNNEISEKSEIFDDQFSVERPDGSNFTLKIRSTKLEDSAMYFCASRPTALRPDYTFGSGTRLTVV.

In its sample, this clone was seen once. The CDR3 DNA follows: TGTGCCAGCAGTTTCGGACAGGGGGACTACGAGCAGTACTTC. Translating it yields CASSFGQGDYEQYF. The chain has TRBV27 and TRBJ2-7; the match to TRBD1 covers 10 bases. The CDR3 extends over 14 amino acids. Trimming cost V 3 bases and J 3 bases; bases outside gene matches: 2. In germline, CDR1 is MNHEY, CDR2 SMNVEV (reference sequence).

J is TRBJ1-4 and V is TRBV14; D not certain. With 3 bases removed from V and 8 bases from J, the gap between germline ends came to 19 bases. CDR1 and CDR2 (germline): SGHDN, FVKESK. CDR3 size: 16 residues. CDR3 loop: CASSQLKLGLGEKLFF. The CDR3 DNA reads TGTGCCAGCAGCCAGTTGAAACTAGGTCTTGGCGAAAAACTGTTTTTT.

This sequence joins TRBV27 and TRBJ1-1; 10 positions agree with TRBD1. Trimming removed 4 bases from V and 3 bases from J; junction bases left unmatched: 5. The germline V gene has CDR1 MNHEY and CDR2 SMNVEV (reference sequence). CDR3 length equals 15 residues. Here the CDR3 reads CASSSPDRGHTEAFF. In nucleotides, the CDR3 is TGTGCCAGCAGTTCCCCTGACAGGGGGCACACTGAAGCTTTCTTT.

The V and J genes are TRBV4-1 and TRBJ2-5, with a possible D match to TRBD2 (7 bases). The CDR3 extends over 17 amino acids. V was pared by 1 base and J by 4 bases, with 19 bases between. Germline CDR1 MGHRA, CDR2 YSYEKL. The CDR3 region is CASSQVGGGESRETQYF. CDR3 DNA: TGCGCCAGCAGCCAAGTGGGCGGGGGCGAATCCCGAGAGACCCAGTACTTC.

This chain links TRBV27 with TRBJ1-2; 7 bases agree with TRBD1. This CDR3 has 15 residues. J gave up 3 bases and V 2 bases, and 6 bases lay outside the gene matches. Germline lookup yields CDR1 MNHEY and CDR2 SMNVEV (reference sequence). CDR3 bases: TGTGCCAGCAGTTTAGTTCCAGGGGGATACTATGGCTACACCTTC. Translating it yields CASSLVPGGYYGYTF.

CDR3 DNA sequence: TGTGCCAGCAGCGTAGCTAGCGGGTCCCAAGGGATGAACACTGAAGCTTTCTTT. This gives the protein CASSVASGSQGMNTEAFF. The chain uses TRBV9 and TRBJ1-1; D is ambiguous. Germline loops: CDR1 SGDLS, CDR2 YYNGEE. The CDR3 is made up of 18 amino acids. V shed 0 bases and J shed 0 bases, with 18 bases lying between them.